Listed below are T cell receptor beta chains from one sample, sequenced in a study of shared clonotypes between healthy human individuals. The assay was immunoSEQ multiplex PCR, and TCRdb's table has in-frame clones only and misses some. This table has around 1,000,000 clones, 70% to 85% appearing once. The sequenced material came from memory CD4+ T cells from PBMCs. The receptor set was obtained from a man aged 18 to 29 in good health. Some clones in this sample may be carry-over from other donors' samples. Each CDR3 is given with its conserved first and last residue.

len: 14
v_gene: TRBV27
CDR3aa: CASKRTIGLGSQYF

len: 12
v_gene: TRBV2
CDR3aa: CASMIMNTEAFF

len: 12
v_gene: TRBV2
CDR3aa: CASSDTSYEQYF

len: 14
v_gene: TRBV6-5
CDR3aa: CASSYPGGNSPLHF

len: 15
v_gene: TRBV30
CDR3aa: CAWSSVVISNYGYTF

len: 14
v_gene: TRBV4-2
CDR3aa: CASSQRGQAQGYTF

len: 15
v_gene: TRBV5-4
CDR3aa: CASSLDWTSKNIQYF

len: 14
v_gene: TRBV6-5
CDR3aa: CASNGRTGRDEQYF

len: 13
v_gene: TRBV28
CDR3aa: CASTTSGGTEAFF

len: 14
v_gene: TRBV19
CDR3aa: CASSMAGGGETQYF

len: 17
v_gene: TRBV19
CDR3aa: CASSLRPRQGSSYEQYF

len: 14
v_gene: TRBV5-5
CDR3aa: CASSLGGPTYEQYF

len: 13
v_gene: TRBV5-1
CDR3aa: CASSFRGAGELFF

len: 15
v_gene: TRBV7-6
CDR3aa: CASSHASPGQETQYF

len: 14
v_gene: TRBV9
CDR3aa: CASSPYPVGSEQYF

len: 13
v_gene: TRBV7-6
CDR3aa: CASRGVGNEKLFF

len: 13
v_gene: TRBV6-5
CDR3aa: CASSLTKSQPQHF

len: 13
v_gene: TRBV2
CDR3aa: CASRIRENTEAFF

len: 16
v_gene: TRBV30
CDR3aa: CAWSVSFREGRDEQFF

len: 20
v_gene: TRBV5-4
CDR3aa: CASSPPGGSGTSTNTGELFF

len: 13
v_gene: TRBV9
CDR3aa: CASRLIENTEAFF

len: 12
v_gene: TRBV4-3
CDR3aa: CASSQDWREQFF

len: 13
v_gene: TRBV13
CDR3aa: CASSFWGNNGYTF

len: 13
v_gene: TRBV5-1
CDR3aa: CASSWATNEKLFF

len: 14
v_gene: TRBV5-1
CDR3aa: CASSGLAGEGEQFF

len: 15
v_gene: TRBV28
CDR3aa: CASSSLGQGAYEQYF

len: 14
v_gene: TRBV7-2
CDR3aa: CASSALGSGNTIYF

len: 13
v_gene: TRBV7-3
CDR3aa: CASSLRAGNPPFF

len: 18
v_gene: TRBV27
CDR3aa: CASRHIRGTSGTKETQYF

len: 16
v_gene: TRBV5-4
CDR3aa: CASSLDPQGSNTEAFF

len: 11
v_gene: TRBV28
CDR3aa: CASSNRGEAFF

len: 15
v_gene: TRBV7-2
CDR3aa: CASSLQWTGTYEQYF

len: 14
v_gene: TRBV9
CDR3aa: CASSVDPSSYEQYF

len: 14
v_gene: TRBV6-1
CDR3aa: CATEYAPIRYEQYF

len: 13
v_gene: TRBV10-3
CDR3aa: CAISGQGLNEQFF

len: 15
v_gene: TRBV9
CDR3aa: CASSVDGQGYQPQHF

len: 14
v_gene: TRBV9
CDR3aa: CASSVSGRVHEQYF

len: 14
v_gene: TRBV27
CDR3aa: CASSLEVNRPEQYF

len: 12
v_gene: TRBV10-3
CDR3aa: CAIGGGDYGYTF

len: 15
v_gene: TRBV7-9
CDR3aa: CASSFGTGRDEKLFF

len: 18
v_gene: TRBV4-2
CDR3aa: CASSQAPTSGGGKETQYF

len: 15
v_gene: TRBV5-1
CDR3aa: CASNRPESSYNEQFF

len: 17
v_gene: TRBV28
CDR3aa: CASSLLPGQGATDTQYF

len: 14
v_gene: TRBV7-8
CDR3aa: CASSLLGAGAEAFF

len: 15
v_gene: TRBV11-2
CDR3aa: CASSEPGRKRETQYF

len: 14
v_gene: TRBV23-1
CDR3aa: CASSQPPGDYGYTF

len: 14
v_gene: TRBV11-2
CDR3aa: CASSSKGKTDTQYF

len: 13
v_gene: TRBV30
CDR3aa: CAWSVGSQETQYF

len: 14
v_gene: TRBV6-5
CDR3aa: CASLLRGMGTEAFF

len: 14
v_gene: TRBV7-2
CDR3aa: CASSHGRAGNEQFF

len: 15
v_gene: TRBV25-1
CDR3aa: CATKDRNLAKNIQYF

len: 17
v_gene: TRBV4-2
CDR3aa: CASSQELLGATNEKLFF

len: 15
v_gene: TRBV11-2
CDR3aa: CASSLVVLASSEQYF

len: 14
v_gene: TRBV7-9
CDR3aa: CASSPIRLGETQYF

len: 13
v_gene: TRBV30
CDR3aa: CAWSVSEDSPLHF

len: 16
v_gene: TRBV6-1
CDR3aa: CASSGVVFSGANVLTF

len: 16
v_gene: TRBV29-1
CDR3aa: CSAILPGHRSSYEQYF

len: 15
v_gene: TRBV7-8
CDR3aa: CASSLRGQFGAEAFF